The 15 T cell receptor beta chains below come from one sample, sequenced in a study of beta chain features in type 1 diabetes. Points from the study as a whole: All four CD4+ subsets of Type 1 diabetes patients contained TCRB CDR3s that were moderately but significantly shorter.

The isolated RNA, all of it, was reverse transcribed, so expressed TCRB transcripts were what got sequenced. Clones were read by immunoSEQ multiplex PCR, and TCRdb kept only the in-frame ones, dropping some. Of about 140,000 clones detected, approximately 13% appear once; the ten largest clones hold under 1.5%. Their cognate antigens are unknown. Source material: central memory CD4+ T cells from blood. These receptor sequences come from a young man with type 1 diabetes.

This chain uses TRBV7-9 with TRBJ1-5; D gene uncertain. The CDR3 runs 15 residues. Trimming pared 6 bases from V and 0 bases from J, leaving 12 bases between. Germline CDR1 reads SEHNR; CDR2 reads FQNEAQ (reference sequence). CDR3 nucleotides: TGTGCCAGCAGTGACGGGCTCTATAGCAATCAGCCCCAGCATTTT. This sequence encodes CASSDGLYSNQPQHF.

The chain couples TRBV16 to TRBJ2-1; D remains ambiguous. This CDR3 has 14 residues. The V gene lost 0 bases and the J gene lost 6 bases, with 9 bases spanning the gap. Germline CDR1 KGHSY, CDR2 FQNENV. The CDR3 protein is CASSQSYFSNEQFF. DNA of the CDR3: TGTGCCAGCAGCCAATCGTACTTCTCCAATGAGCAGTTCTTC. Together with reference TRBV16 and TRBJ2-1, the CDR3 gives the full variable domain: GEEVAQTPKHLVRGEGQKAKLYCAPIKGHSYVFWYQQVLKNEFKFLISFQNENVFDETGMPKERFSAKCLPNSPCSLEIQATKLEDSAVYFCASSQSYFSNEQFFGPGTRLTVL.

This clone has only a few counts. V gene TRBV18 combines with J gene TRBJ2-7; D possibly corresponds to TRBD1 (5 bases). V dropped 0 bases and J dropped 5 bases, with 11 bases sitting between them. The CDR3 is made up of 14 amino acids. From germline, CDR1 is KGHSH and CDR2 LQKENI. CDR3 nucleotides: TGTGCCAGCTCACCACCGCCAGGGCTCGACGAGCAGTACTTC. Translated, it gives CASSPPPGLDEQYF.

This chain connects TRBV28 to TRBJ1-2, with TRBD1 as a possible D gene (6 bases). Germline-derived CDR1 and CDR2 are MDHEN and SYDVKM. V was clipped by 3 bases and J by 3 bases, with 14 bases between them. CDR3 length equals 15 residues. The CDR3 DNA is TGTGCCAGCAGTTTCCAAACAGGGCCTCACTATGGCTACACCTTC. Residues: CASSFQTGPHYGYTF.

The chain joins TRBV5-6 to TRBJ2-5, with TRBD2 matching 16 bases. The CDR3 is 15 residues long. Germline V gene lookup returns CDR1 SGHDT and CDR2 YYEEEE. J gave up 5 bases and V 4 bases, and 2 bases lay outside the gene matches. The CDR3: CASSLGLAGGETQYF. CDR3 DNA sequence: TGTGCCAGCAGCCTGGGACTAGCGGGAGGGGAGACCCAGTACTTC.

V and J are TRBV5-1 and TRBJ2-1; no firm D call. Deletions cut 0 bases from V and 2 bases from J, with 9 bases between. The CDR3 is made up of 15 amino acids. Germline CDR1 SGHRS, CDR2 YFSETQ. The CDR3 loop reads CASSLEVQPYNEQFF. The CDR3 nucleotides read TGCGCCAGCAGCTTGGAGGTGCAGCCCTACAATGAGCAGTTCTTC.

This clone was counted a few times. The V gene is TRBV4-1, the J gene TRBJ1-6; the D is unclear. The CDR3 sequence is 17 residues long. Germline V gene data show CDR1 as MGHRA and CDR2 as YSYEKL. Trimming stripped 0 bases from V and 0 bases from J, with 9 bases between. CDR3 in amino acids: CASSQDSQISYNSPLHF. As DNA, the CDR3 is TGCGCCAGCAGCCAAGATAGCCAGATCTCCTATAATTCACCCCTCCACTTT.

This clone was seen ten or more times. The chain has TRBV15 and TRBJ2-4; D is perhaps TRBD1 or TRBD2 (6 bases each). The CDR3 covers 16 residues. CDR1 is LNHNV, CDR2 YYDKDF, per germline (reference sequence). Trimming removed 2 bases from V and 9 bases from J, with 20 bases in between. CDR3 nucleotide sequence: TGTGCCACCAGCAGAATAACGGGGGCAGGCCCGGGCATTCAGTACTTC. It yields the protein CATSRITGAGPGIQYF. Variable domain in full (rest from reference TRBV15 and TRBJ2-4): DAMVIQNPRYQVTQFGKPVTLSCSQTLNHNVMYWYQQKSSQAPKLLFHYYDKDFNNEADTPDNFQSRRPNTSFCFLDIRSPGLGDTAMYLCATSRITGAGPGIQYFGAGTRLSVL.

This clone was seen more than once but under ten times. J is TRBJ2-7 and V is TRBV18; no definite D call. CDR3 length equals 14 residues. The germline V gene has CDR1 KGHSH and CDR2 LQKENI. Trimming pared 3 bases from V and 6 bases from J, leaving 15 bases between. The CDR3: CASSPVGRNPEQYF. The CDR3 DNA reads TGTGCCAGCTCACCCGTGGGCCGCAACCCCGAGCAGTACTTC.

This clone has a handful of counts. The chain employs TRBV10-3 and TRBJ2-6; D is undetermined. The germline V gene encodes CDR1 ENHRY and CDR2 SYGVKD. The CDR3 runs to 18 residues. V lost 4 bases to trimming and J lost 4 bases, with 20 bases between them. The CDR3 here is CAISGARASRVGANVLTF. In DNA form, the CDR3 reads TGTGCCATCAGTGGGGCCCGTGCCTCCCGGGTCGGGGCCAACGTCCTGACTTTC.

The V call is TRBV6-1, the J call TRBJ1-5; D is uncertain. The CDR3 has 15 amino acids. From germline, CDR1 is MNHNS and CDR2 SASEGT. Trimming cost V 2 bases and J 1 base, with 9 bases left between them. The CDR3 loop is CASSERGDSNQPQHF. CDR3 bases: TGTGCCAGCAGTGAAAGAGGAGACAGCAATCAGCCCCAGCATTTT.

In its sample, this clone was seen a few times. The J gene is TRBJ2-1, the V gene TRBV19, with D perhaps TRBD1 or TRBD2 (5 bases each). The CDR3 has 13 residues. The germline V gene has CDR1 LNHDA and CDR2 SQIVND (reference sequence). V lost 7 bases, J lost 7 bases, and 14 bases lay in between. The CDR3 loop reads CASKNGGGNEQFF. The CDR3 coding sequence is TGTGCCAGTAAAAATGGGGGTGGGAATGAGCAGTTCTTC.

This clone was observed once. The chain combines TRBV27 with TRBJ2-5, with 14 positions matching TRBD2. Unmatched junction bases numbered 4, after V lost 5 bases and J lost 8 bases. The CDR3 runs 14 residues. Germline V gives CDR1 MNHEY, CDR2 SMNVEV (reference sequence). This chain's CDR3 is CASSTGLAGVTQYF. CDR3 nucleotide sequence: TGTGCCAGCAGTACGGGACTAGCGGGGGTAACCCAGTACTTC.

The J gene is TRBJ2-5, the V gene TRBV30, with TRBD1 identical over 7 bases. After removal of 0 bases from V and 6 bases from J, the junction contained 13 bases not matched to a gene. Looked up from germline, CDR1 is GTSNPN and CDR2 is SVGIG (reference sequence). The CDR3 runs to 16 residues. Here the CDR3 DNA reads TGTGCCTGGAGTGTAATGGGACAGTCGTTAAGGAAGACCCAGTACTTC. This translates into CAWSVMGQSLRKTQYF. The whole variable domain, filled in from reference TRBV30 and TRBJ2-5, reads SQTIHQWPATLVQPVGSPLSLECTVEGTSNPNLYWYRQAAGRGLQLLFYSVGIGQISSEVPQNLSASRPQDRQFILSSKKLLLSDSGFYLCAWSVMGQSLRKTQYFGPGTRLLVL.

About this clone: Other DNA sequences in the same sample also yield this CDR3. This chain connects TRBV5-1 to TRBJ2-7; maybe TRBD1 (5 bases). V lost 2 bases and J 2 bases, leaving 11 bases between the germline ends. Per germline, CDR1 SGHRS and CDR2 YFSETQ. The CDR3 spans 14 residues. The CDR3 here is CASSLTTGTYEQYF. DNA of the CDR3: TGCGCCAGCAGCTTAACAACAGGTACCTACGAGCAGTACTTC. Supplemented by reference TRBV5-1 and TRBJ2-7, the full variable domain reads KAGVTQTPRYLIKTRGQQVTLSCSPISGHRSVSWYQQTPGQGLQFLFEYFSETQRNKGNFPGRFSGRQFSNSRSEMNVSTLELGDSALYLCASSLTTGTYEQYFGPGTRLTVT.